These 17 T cell receptor beta chains were all obtained from the same sample, sequenced in a study of identical twins. MiXCR, applied by TCRdb to the 5' RACE reads, yields one record per CDR3 protein. Among approximately 230,000 distinct CDR3 sequences listed, under 8.5% were seen once. The data were also submitted as part of a second study, on T cells expressing NK-cell markers.

Input material: CD8+ T cells sorted from blood. All receptors come from a woman aged 18-29 years in good health.

This clonotype was recorded a few times. The chain employs TRBV9 and TRBJ2-2; 10 bases map to TRBD2. Per the germline V gene, CDR1 is SGDLS and CDR2 is YYNGEE. V dropped 3 bases and J dropped 8; count of bases not matched to a gene: 7. The CDR3 spans 15 residues. CDR3 sequence (DNA): TGTGCCAGCAGCGCGGGGACTAGCGCTTCAGGGGAGCTGTTTTTT. Its protein product is CASSAGTSASGELFF.

This clonotype appeared a few times. This chain links TRBV10-2 with TRBJ2-3; 13 nucleotides match TRBD2. Trimming at V came to 8 bases and at J to 0 bases, leaving 11 bases not matched to a gene. This CDR3 contains 18 residues. The germline gives CDR1 WSHSY, CDR2 SAAADI. DNA of the CDR3: TGCGCCAGCCTACCACTAACTAGCGGGAGGGAGAGCACAGATACGCAGTATTTT. Protein product: CASLPLTSGRESTDTQYF.

This clonotype was observed a few times. This sequence joins TRBV29-1 and TRBJ2-7, with D possibly matching TRBD1 (6 bases). V lost 3 bases and J 1 base, leaving 10 bases between the germline ends. Germline V gene data show CDR1 as SQVTM and CDR2 as ANQGSEA. The CDR3 contains 13 residues. The CDR3 loop is CSVDMTGSYEQYF. The CDR3 nucleotides read TGCAGCGTTGATATGACAGGTTCCTACGAGCAGTACTTC.

Many counts were recorded for this clonotype. The V and J genes are TRBV6-5 and TRBJ1-6, with D uncertain. The CDR3 consists of 13 residues. The V gene's germline CDR1 is MNHEY and CDR2 SVGAGI. The ends were cut back, 2 bases at V and 9 bases at J, with 8 bases in the middle. The CDR3 reads CASSYGAGSPLHF. The CDR3 coding sequence is TGTGCCAGCAGTTACGGCGCAGGTTCACCCCTCCACTTT.

This clonotype was counted between two and nine times. The V gene is TRBV27, the J gene TRBJ1-1; D gene ambiguous. The CDR3 runs 13 residues. The germline CDR1 and CDR2 sequences are MNHEY and SMNVEV (reference sequence). With 6 bases removed from V and 0 bases from J, the gap between germline ends came to 8 bases. The CDR3 spells CASSVYMNTEAFF. CDR3 DNA sequence: TGTGCCAGCAGCGTATACATGAACACTGAAGCTTTCTTT.

V is TRBV6-5 and J is TRBJ1-2; possibly TRBD1 for D (5 bases). This CDR3 has 12 residues. V lost 8 bases, J lost 8 bases, and 15 bases lay in between. Germline V CDR1 and CDR2: MNHEY, SVGAGI. The CDR3 sequence is CASGGWGLGYTF. As DNA, the CDR3 is TGTGCCAGCGGGGGATGGGGACTAGGCTACACCTTC.

V usage is TRBV7-8 and J usage is TRBJ2-7, with D uncertain. V shed 2 bases and J shed 5 bases, with 10 bases lying between them. Per the germline V gene, CDR1 is SGHVS and CDR2 is FQNEAQ. The CDR3 is 13 residues long. The chain's CDR3 is CASSLIPGHEQYF. CDR3 nucleotides: TGTGCCAGCAGCTTAATTCCGGGCCACGAGCAGTACTTC.

This rearrangement joins TRBV12-3 or TRBV12-4 to TRBJ1-2; TRBD1 matches 9 bases. The CDR3 loop spans 13 amino acids. With 6 bases clipped from V and 8 bases from J, the junction kept 7 bases outside the gene matches. The CDR3 protein is CASSRGTGWGYTF. The CDR3 DNA reads TGTGCCAGCAGCCGTGGGACAGGGTGGGGCTACACCTTC.

The chain combines TRBV29-1 with TRBJ1-1; tentatively, D is TRBD1 (5 bases). This CDR3 spans 12 amino acids. The germline gives CDR1 SQVTM, CDR2 ANQGSEA. Trimming shortened V by 3 bases and J by 5 bases, and 10 bases separated the two germline ends. The CDR3 loop reads CSVDRDGTEAFF. The CDR3, as DNA: TGCAGCGTTGACCGGGACGGGACTGAAGCTTTCTTT.

Turning to this clonotype: With a much larger clone just one base away, this may be a read error. The CDR3 does not end in the conserved phenylalanine or tryptophan, so this is likely a read error. The rearrangement links TRBV27 to TRBJ2-1; a weak D match, TRBD1 (6 bases). Trimming pared 11 bases from V and 7 bases from J, leaving 12 bases between. The CDR3 consists of 11 residues. Germline values: CDR1 MNHEY, CDR2 SMNVEV (reference sequence). CDR3 sequence: CAAEGGNEQFL. The DNA for the CDR3 is TGTGCCGCTGAAGGGGGAAATGAGCAGTTCCTC.

This clonotype was recorded a few times. The chain couples TRBV7-2 to TRBJ2-7, with no clear D. The V end lost 1 base, the J end lost 3 bases, and 10 bases lay between the germline ends. Germline CDR1 is SGHTA and CDR2 is FQGNSA. This CDR3 spans 14 amino acids. CDR3 coding DNA: TGTGCCAGCAGCTTAGAGGGCAGCTTCTACGAGCAGTACTTC. Its translation is CASSLEGSFYEQYF.

There are many counts of this clonotype. V usage is TRBV12-3 or TRBV12-4 and J usage is TRBJ2-7; 8 positions match TRBD1. J lost 5 bases, V lost 4 bases, and 10 bases had no gene match. The CDR3 loop spans 15 amino acids. CDR3 region: CASSSTGTGFHEQYF. In DNA form, the CDR3 reads TGTGCCAGCAGTTCCACCGGGACAGGTTTCCACGAGCAGTACTTC.

This clonotype has just a few counts. CDR3 DNA: TGTGCCAGCAGTTTTTCAGGGGGCTCTGGAAACACCATATATTTT. Its translation: CASSFSGGSGNTIYF. The gene calls are TRBV12-3 or TRBV12-4 and TRBJ1-3; 7 bases match TRBD1. The CDR3 is 15 amino acids. The J segment lost 0 bases and the V segment lost 3 bases, leaving 2 bases of the junction unmatched.

This clonotype was seen more than once but under ten times. The rearrangement joins TRBV6-2 or TRBV6-3 to TRBJ2-3, with 11 bases fitting TRBD2. Trimming at V came to 6 bases and at J to 2 bases, leaving 1 base not matched to a gene. CDR1 and CDR2 (germline): MNHEY, SVGEGT. The CDR3 is 14 amino acids. Here the CDR3 DNA reads TGTGCCAGCAGGGGACTAGCGGCCACAGATACGCAGTATTTT. Amino acid sequence: CASRGLAATDTQYF.

This clonotype was observed a handful of times. This sequence joins TRBV5-1 and TRBJ2-7; 9 bases align to TRBD2. CDR1 and CDR2 (germline): SGHRS, YFSETQ. The V gene end was trimmed by 4 bases and the J gene end by 1 base; junction bases not matched to a gene: 9. The CDR3 has 16 residues. The CDR3 loop is CASSMIAGARSYEQYF. In DNA form, the CDR3 reads TGCGCCAGCAGCATGATAGCGGGAGCTAGATCCTACGAGCAGTACTTC.

The genes are TRBV20-1 and TRBJ2-1, with D possibly being TRBD1 or TRBD2 (5 bases each). Trimming removed 6 bases at V and 8 bases at J, with 20 bases between. The CDR3 sequence is 14 residues long. Per germline, CDR1 DFQATT and CDR2 SNEGSKA (reference sequence). CDR3 bases: TGCAGTGCGCAAGAGGGACGCCTGGGGGATGAGCAGTTCTTC. Its protein is CSAQEGRLGDEQFF.

This clonotype was detected many times. The J gene is TRBJ1-2, the V gene TRBV12-3 or TRBV12-4; the D gene is possibly TRBD1 (5 bases). The CDR3 consists of 14 residues. Trimming took off 3 bases at V and 3 bases at J, with 11 bases between the two ends. CDR3 sequence (DNA): TGTGCCAGCAGTTTGGACGGGGGAGACTATGGCTACACCTTC. It specifies CASSLDGGDYGYTF.